What follows are 18 T cell receptor beta chains derived from one specimen sequenced in a study of T cells after yellow fever vaccination. TCRdb reanalysed the 5' RACE reads using MiXCR and keeps one entry per CDR3 protein. Among a few hundred thousand distinct CDR3 sequences listed, under 9% were seen once. Sequencing used CD4+ T cells sorted from PBMCs, obtained 5 days after the yellow fever booster vaccination. The source is a man younger than 30 who received the YFV17D yellow fever vaccine.

This clonotype was observed at least ten times. This chain uses TRBV27 with TRBJ2-1, with no clear D. CDR1 MNHEY and CDR2 SMNVEV come from the germline V gene (reference sequence). The CDR3 spans 14 residues. The V gene lost 3 bases and the J gene lost 8 bases, with 14 bases spanning the gap. In DNA form, the CDR3 reads TGTGCCAGCAGTTTTGGCCGCCGAAACCATGAGCAGTTCTTC. Its translation is CASSFGRRNHEQFF.

The chain employs TRBV7-8 and TRBJ1-1; a possible D gene is TRBD1 (5 bases). V lost 1 base and J lost 5, with 14 bases in between. CDR1 and CDR2 (germline): SGHVS, FQNEAQ. There are 15 residues in the CDR3. The CDR3 nucleotides are TGTGCCAGCAGCTTAGACGCCCAGGGTGGGACTGAAGCTTTCTTT. It translates to CASSLDAQGGTEAFF.

The chain combines TRBV2 with TRBJ1-1, with 7 positions matching TRBD1. CDR3 length: 12 amino acids. Germline-derived CDR1 and CDR2 are SNHLY and FYNNEI. The V segment lost 6 bases and the J segment 7 bases; nucleotides outside the gene matches: 5. CDR3 nucleotide sequence: TGTGCCAGCAGCAGGGGACAGCTTGAAGCTTTCTTT. Amino acids: CASSRGQLEAFF.

This clonotype was observed a few times. The rearrangement joins TRBV2 to TRBJ2-3, with a weak D call TRBD2 (6 bases). This CDR3 is 14 amino acids long. Per germline, CDR1 SNHLY and CDR2 FYNNEI. V was clipped by 6 bases and J by 2 bases, with 12 bases between them. CDR3 in amino acids: CASRRGDYTDTQYF. The CDR3 DNA reads TGTGCCAGCAGGCGCGGGGATTACACAGATACGCAGTATTTT.

This clonotype was seen only a few times. This chain connects TRBV6-5 to TRBJ1-3; TRBD1 is a possible D gene (5 bases). Between the trimmed V and J ends, which lost 8 bases and 9 bases, there was a span of 14 bases. The CDR3 spans 12 residues. Germline assignment: CDR1 MNHEY and CDR2 SVGAGI. CDR3 DNA: TGTGCCAGCTCGCTAAAAAGGGGCACCATATATTTT. It is translated as CASSLKRGTIYF.

This clonotype was counted ten times or more. V is TRBV29-1 and J is TRBJ2-1; possibly TRBD1 for D (5 bases). Looked up from germline, CDR1 is SQVTM and CDR2 is ANQGSEA. The V gene lost 3 bases and the J gene lost 3 bases, with 6 bases spanning the gap. The CDR3 has 12 residues. This CDR3 is CSVDRDYNEQFF. The CDR3 DNA reads TGCAGCGTTGACAGGGACTACAATGAGCAGTTCTTC.

The rearrangement uses TRBV19 and TRBJ1-3, with no clear D. Looked up from germline, CDR1 is LNHDA and CDR2 is SQIVND (reference sequence). The CDR3 extends over 14 amino acids. The V and J ends lost 4 bases and 0 bases respectively, with 7 bases between them. This CDR3 reads CASSKAGSGNTIYF. As DNA, the CDR3 is TGTGCCAGTAGTAAGGCAGGCTCTGGAAACACCATATATTTT.

This clonotype was seen only a few times. This chain links TRBV11-2 with TRBJ2-1; TRBD2 matches at 8 bases. The J segment lost 4 bases and the V segment lost 1 base, leaving 6 bases of the junction unmatched. The CDR3 runs to 16 residues. Germline V CDR1 and CDR2: SGHAT, FQNNGV. CDR3 protein: CASSLALAGGYNEQFF. Written as DNA, the CDR3 is TGTGCCAGCAGCTTAGCGCTGGCGGGGGGTTACAATGAGCAGTTCTTC.

This clonotype was recorded at least ten times. V usage is TRBV12-3 or TRBV12-4 and J usage is TRBJ1-2; 9 nucleotides match TRBD1. Germline trimming cut 6 bases from V and 5 bases from J; bases unmatched to any gene: 4. This CDR3 region has 13 residues. CDR3 DNA: TGTGCCAGCAGCGCGGGACAGGGTTATGGCTACACCTTC. Amino acid sequence: CASSAGQGYGYTF.

The sample holds a few counts of this clonotype. The rearrangement joins TRBV20-1 to TRBJ1-5; D not resolved. Trimming removed 6 bases from V and 3 bases from J, with 15 bases in between. The germline gives CDR1 DFQATT, CDR2 SNEGSKA (reference sequence). The CDR3 length is 14 residues. The CDR3 sequence is CSALRQDTNQPQHF. CDR3 nucleotide sequence: TGCAGTGCGTTACGTCAGGATACCAATCAGCCCCAGCATTTT.

Many counts were recorded for this clonotype. The chain combines TRBV7-9 with TRBJ2-1; 10 nucleotides agree with TRBD2. V was pared by 5 bases and J by 7 bases, with 14 bases of the junction left unmatched. Germline V gives CDR1 SEHNR, CDR2 FQNEAQ (reference sequence). This CDR3 comprises 17 residues. The chain's CDR3 is CASSHLRGLAGVNEQFF. The CDR3 DNA reads TGTGCCAGCAGCCACCTGAGGGGGCTAGCGGGGGTGAATGAGCAGTTCTTC.

There are many counts of this clonotype. The chain recombines TRBV18 with TRBJ1-1; D is undetermined. This CDR3 is 15 amino acids long. V was clipped by 2 bases and J by 13 bases, with 23 bases between them. Germline loops: CDR1 KGHSH, CDR2 LQKENI. CDR3 nucleotide sequence: TGTGCCAGCTCACCAACGAGGGCGCCGACTGAACCCGGTTTCTTT. Translation gives CASSPTRAPTEPGFF.

This clonotype showed up just a few times. The chain joins TRBV7-2 to TRBJ1-1, with D tentatively TRBD1 (5 bases). CDR1 is SGHTA and CDR2 is FQGNSA in the germline V gene. Trimming cost V 5 bases and J 5 bases, with 18 bases left between them. This CDR3 comprises 15 residues. CDR3 DNA sequence: TGTGCCAGCAGCCCCGACGAAAGGTGGGGGACTGAAGCTTTCTTT. Protein sequence: CASSPDERWGTEAFF.

This clonotype was detected a few times. The J gene is TRBJ1-1, the V gene TRBV12-3 or TRBV12-4; 7 bases align to TRBD1. This CDR3 contains 14 residues. The J segment lost 1 base and the V segment lost 5 bases, leaving 4 bases of the junction unmatched. The CDR3 here is CASSPWDRNTEAFF. The DNA of the CDR3 is TGTGCCAGCAGTCCCTGGGACAGGAACACTGAAGCTTTCTTT.

This clonotype was found a few times. The V and J genes are TRBV28 and TRBJ1-5; no firm D call. CDR1 is MDHEN and CDR2 is SYDVKM in the germline V gene. V lost 7 bases and J 6 bases, leaving 10 bases between the germline ends. The CDR3 has 12 residues. The CDR3 DNA reads TGTGCCAGCACCATTACGTTTCAGCCCCAGCATTTT. This gives the protein CASTITFQPQHF.

This clonotype was seen many times. The rearrangement joins TRBV20-1 to TRBJ2-3, with a possible D match to TRBD2 (5 bases). Germline V gene lookup returns CDR1 DFQATT and CDR2 SNEGSKA (reference sequence). V dropped 1 base and J dropped 6 bases, with 14 bases sitting between them. The CDR3 covers 14 residues. The CDR3 DNA sequence: TGCAGTGCTAGAGTAGGCGGGCCACTGGATACGCAGTATTTT. Its translation: CSARVGGPLDTQYF.

This clonotype was detected a few times. CDR3 loop: CASSLGPGGSQYF. DNA for the CDR3: TGTGCCAGCAGTTTGGGGCCCGGTGGGTCCCAGTACTTC. This chain uses TRBV12-3 or TRBV12-4 with TRBJ2-5; D possibly corresponds to TRBD1 (5 bases). V lost 3 bases, J lost 9 bases, and 14 bases lay in between. CDR3 length: 13 amino acids.

The gene calls are TRBV3-1 and TRBJ1-5; tentative D call: TRBD1 (5 bases). Trimming left V 1 base short and J 7 bases short, with 14 bases between. This CDR3 has 15 residues. Germline-derived CDR1 and CDR2 are LGHDT and YNNKEL (reference sequence). For the CDR3, the DNA is TGTGCCAGCAGCCAAGGGGGGGTAAGGGGCCAGCCCCAGCATTTT. Its translation: CASSQGGVRGQPQHF.